The 31 T cell receptor beta chains given below trace back to one sample, sequenced in a study of T cell changes during pregnancy in multiple sclerosis. TCRdb keeps only in-frame clones here, not all; method: immunoSEQ multiplex PCR. The sample has about 72,000 clones, around 92% seen once. The specimen was peripheral blood, collected in the third trimester of pregnancy. The source of these receptors is a female donor in good health, enrolled as a control in a pregnancy study.

The CDR3 is CASSQTGGEGTEAFF. The CDR3 nucleotides are TGTGCCAGCAGCCAGACAGGGGGCGAGGGCACTGAAGCTTTCTTT. This rearrangement joins TRBV7-9 to TRBJ1-1; 10 nucleotides align to TRBD1. CDR3 length equals 15 residues. V lost 5 bases, J lost 4 bases, and 7 bases stayed unmatched. Germline loops: CDR1 SEHNR, CDR2 FQNEAQ (reference sequence).

V usage is TRBV7-2 and J usage is TRBJ1-2; 8 bases fit TRBD1. CDR1 and CDR2 from the germline V gene are SGHTA and FQGNSA. V lost 5 bases and J lost 4; bases outside the gene matches: 9. CDR3 length: 15 residues. CDR3 bases: TGTGCCAGCAGCCCCGGGGACAGGCGACGCTATGGCTACACCTTC. Amino acids: CASSPGDRRRYGYTF.

As to this clone: A junction end diverges from the germline sequence, so it may reflect a read error. The sample carries other DNA sequences with the same CDR3. This chain connects TRBV5-1 to TRBJ1-2; 7 bases line up with TRBD1. CDR1 and CDR2 from the germline V gene are SGHRS and YFSETQ. This CDR3 region has 16 residues. The CDR3 loop reads CASSSTGTVSPYGYTF. In nucleotides, the CDR3 is TGCGCCAGTAGCTCCACCGGGACAGTGAGCCCGTATGGCTACACCTTC. The variable domain in full, completed from reference TRBV5-1 and TRBJ1-2, reads KAGVTQTPRYLIKTRGQQVTLSCSPISGHRSVSWYQQTPGQGLQFLFEYFSETQRNKGNFPGRFSGRQFSNSRSEMNVSTLELGDSALYLCASSSTGTVSPYGYTFGSGTRLTVV.

The chain combines TRBV6-6 with TRBJ1-5; D is undetermined. Deletions cut 8 bases from V and 7 bases from J, with 15 bases between. CDR3 size: 13 residues. CDR1 and CDR2 from the germline V gene are MNHNY and SVGAGI (reference sequence). In DNA form, the CDR3 reads TGTGCCAGCCAAAGAGGGTCACGGCAGCCCCAGCATTTT. Its translation: CASQRGSRQPQHF.

The chain carries TRBV27 and TRBJ1-4; 7 bases are a match to TRBD1. The V segment lost 6 bases and the J segment 9 bases; nucleotides outside the gene matches: 7. Germline values: CDR1 MNHEY, CDR2 SMNVEV (reference sequence). There are 13 residues in the CDR3. The DNA of the CDR3 is TGTGCCAGCAGCTTTAAGGACAGGCAAAAACTGTTTTTT. Protein: CASSFKDRQKLFF.

This clone was detected once. The rearrangement joins TRBV27 to TRBJ2-1; 8 bases align to TRBD2. The CDR3 consists of 15 residues. CDR1 is MNHEY and CDR2 is SMNVEV in the germline V gene (reference sequence). Trimming at V came to 5 bases and at J to 2 bases, leaving 5 bases not matched to a gene. As DNA, the CDR3 is TGTGCCAGCAGTCCCCGAGCGGGGGCCTACAATGAGCAGTTCTTC. Its protein is CASSPRAGAYNEQFF.

V and J are TRBV7-2 and TRBJ2-3; TRBD2 is a possible D gene (6 bases). The CDR3 sequence is 16 residues long. V was clipped by 1 base and J by 0 bases, with 11 bases between them. CDR1 is SGHTA and CDR2 is FQGNSA in the germline V gene. The CDR3 is CASSLGDSPSTDTQYF. DNA for the CDR3: TGTGCCAGCAGCTTAGGGGACTCTCCTAGCACAGATACGCAGTATTTT.

The V and J genes are TRBV6-5 and TRBJ1-2, with no clear D. V was pared by 8 bases and J by 4 bases, with 20 bases between. The CDR3 loop spans 15 amino acids. Per the germline V gene, CDR1 is MNHEY and CDR2 is SVGAGI. The CDR3 is CASYPETSVFYGYTF. In DNA, the CDR3 is TGTGCCAGCTATCCAGAGACATCAGTCTTCTATGGCTACACCTTC.

The DNA of the CDR3 is TGCGCCAGCAGCCCCCTGGCGGGAGGGAAGTACGAGCAGTACTTC. The encoded protein is CASSPLAGGKYEQYF. The chain links TRBV4-3 to TRBJ2-7; 9 nucleotides match TRBD2. The ends lost 4 bases at V and 4 bases at J; junction bases unmatched: 8. The CDR3 consists of 15 residues. Germline V gene lookup returns CDR1 LGHNA and CDR2 YSLEER.

The V call is TRBV6-1, the J call TRBJ1-2; D gene uncertain. The V and J ends lost 0 bases and 4 bases respectively, with 9 bases between them. The length of the CDR3 is 14 residues. Germline CDR1 and CDR2: MNHNS and SASEGT. CDR3 sequence (DNA): TGTGCCAGCAGTGAAGCCGGAGTAGCCTATGGCTACACCTTC. This codes for CASSEAGVAYGYTF.

This clone appeared a single time. The J gene is TRBJ1-5, the V gene TRBV2; D may be TRBD1 (6 bases). The V gene's germline CDR1 is SNHLY and CDR2 FYNNEI. This CDR3 spans 13 amino acids. V lost 4 bases, J lost 7 bases, and 11 bases lay in between. CDR3 region: CASSGGPGQPQHF. For the CDR3, the DNA is TGTGCCAGCAGTGGGGGGCCTGGGCAGCCCCAGCATTTT.

This clone has a single count. The junction shows a germline mismatch at one end, possibly a read error. The chain combines TRBV10-3 with TRBJ2-1; 9 bases map to TRBD1. CDR1 is ENHRY and CDR2 is SYGVKD in the germline V gene. The CDR3 sequence is 14 residues long. The CDR3 region has the DNA TGTGCCATCAGTCCCGGGACAGGGTACAGTGAGCAGTTCTTC. Its translation is CAISPGTGYSEQFF.

The CDR3 sequence is CASSLGPAGTDTQYF. CDR3 in DNA: TGTGCCAGCAGCTTAGGGCCAGCGGGAACAGATACGCAGTATTTT. V gene TRBV7-2 combines with J gene TRBJ2-3; 7 bases agree with TRBD2. With 1 base clipped from V and 3 bases from J, the junction kept 4 bases outside the gene matches. The CDR3 is 15 residues long. The V gene's germline CDR1 is SGHTA and CDR2 FQGNSA.

The chain has TRBV5-1 and TRBJ2-1; D remains ambiguous. Between the trimmed V and J ends, which lost 4 bases and 8 bases, there was a span of 10 bases. Germline assignment: CDR1 SGHRS and CDR2 YFSETQ. The CDR3 length is 12 residues. CDR3 amino acids: CASSLNTDEQFF. CDR3 in DNA: TGCGCCAGCAGCCTCAATACGGATGAGCAGTTCTTC.

The chain carries TRBV30 and TRBJ1-2; no clear D. This CDR3 region has 11 residues. Deletions cut 0 bases from V and 8 bases from J, with 7 bases between. The germline V gene has CDR1 GTSNPN and CDR2 SVGIG (reference sequence). The CDR3 protein is CAWSVSGGYTF. The CDR3 DNA follows: TGTGCCTGGAGTGTATCAGGCGGCTACACCTTC.

This chain connects TRBV6-1 to TRBJ2-2; 14 bases are a match to TRBD2. Per germline, CDR1 MNHNS and CDR2 SASEGT. The CDR3 covers 18 residues. The J segment lost 5 bases and the V segment lost 0 bases, leaving 5 bases of the junction unmatched. As DNA, the CDR3 is TGTGCCAGCAGTGAAGCGGGGGGACTAGCGGGAGCGACCGGGGAGCTGTTTTTT. Translation gives CASSEAGGLAGATGELFF.

The chain couples TRBV7-9 to TRBJ2-4; D is undetermined. CDR3 length: 15 amino acids. The germline V and J ends were trimmed by 5 bases and 7 bases, with 18 bases remaining between them. CDR1 is SEHNR and CDR2 is FQNEAQ in the germline V gene (reference sequence). CDR3 DNA: TGTGCCAGCAGCCCTCGCGGTAATGCGTACAACATTCAGTACTTC. Amino acids: CASSPRGNAYNIQYF.

The chain carries TRBV19 and TRBJ1-4; the match to TRBD1 covers 9 bases. CDR1 and CDR2 (germline): LNHDA, SQIVND (reference sequence). J gave up 2 bases and V 5 bases, and 3 bases lay outside the gene matches. CDR3 length: 15 residues. CDR3 sequence reads: CASSQDRGTNEKLFF. CDR3 nucleotides: TGTGCCAGTAGTCAAGACAGGGGGACTAATGAAAAACTGTTTTTT.

This chain joins TRBV12-2 and TRBJ1-1; the table gives TRBD1 as D, unverified against the DNA. TRBV12-2 is a known pseudogene. The CDR3 totals 17 residues. CDR3 amino acids: CASRFWGGALLNTEAFF. In DNA form, the CDR3 reads TGTGCAAGTCGCTTCTGGGGTGGGGCTCTTTTAAACACTGAAGCTTTCTTT.

The rearrangement uses TRBV28 and TRBJ1-2, with D maybe TRBD1 (5 bases). Germline CDR1 and CDR2: MDHEN and SYDVKM. The CDR3 covers 12 residues. Trimming cost V 8 bases and J 4 bases, with 11 bases left between them. The CDR3 loop reads CASGRGGYGYTF. The CDR3 nucleotides are TGTGCCAGCGGGCGGGGGGGCTATGGCTACACCTTC.

CDR3 bases: TGTGCCAGCAGTTTGGGCGATGAGCAGTTCTTC. Translated, it gives CASSLGDEQFF. V usage is TRBV28 and J usage is TRBJ2-1; no definite D call. V was clipped by 3 bases and J by 8 bases, with 5 bases between them. Germline values: CDR1 MDHEN, CDR2 SYDVKM. The CDR3 has 11 residues.

The chain couples TRBV2 to TRBJ1-4, with D unresolved. The germline CDR1 and CDR2 sequences are SNHLY and FYNNEI. V was cut by 7 bases and J by 3 bases, with 9 bases left in between. The CDR3 spans 13 residues. In DNA, the CDR3 is TGTGCCAGCAATTTCGTCCCTAATGAAAAACTGTTTTTT. Its translation: CASNFVPNEKLFF.

The chain joins TRBV4-2 to TRBJ1-2; the D is unclear. V lost 0 bases to trimming and J lost 1 base, with 9 bases between them. Germline lookup yields CDR1 LGHNA and CDR2 YNFKEQ. This CDR3 contains 15 residues. CDR3 amino acids: CASSQDGGSNYGYTF. Written as DNA, the CDR3 is TGTGCCAGCAGCCAAGACGGCGGCAGTAACTATGGCTACACCTTC.

This sequence joins TRBV6-5 and TRBJ2-1; TRBD2 is a possible D gene (5 bases). The CDR3 loop spans 15 amino acids. The V gene lost 2 bases and the J gene lost 7 bases, with 15 bases spanning the gap. Germline V gene data show CDR1 as MNHEY and CDR2 as SVGAGI. CDR3 region: CASSYEAAPGNEQFF. The CDR3 DNA reads TGTGCCAGCAGTTACGAGGCGGCTCCGGGGAATGAGCAGTTCTTC.

The V call is TRBV4-3, the J call TRBJ2-3, with 9 positions matching TRBD2. Per germline, CDR1 LGHNA and CDR2 YSLEER. CDR3 length: 18 residues. The V segment lost 0 bases and the J segment 1 base; nucleotides outside the gene matches: 8. The CDR3 DNA reads TGCGCCAGCAGCCAAGACGCGGGAGGGTGGGGGGGCACAGATACGCAGTATTTT. Residues: CASSQDAGGWGGTDTQYF.

V usage is TRBV25-1 and J usage is TRBJ1-2; 7 bases line up with TRBD1. The J segment lost 5 bases and the V segment lost 5 bases, leaving 11 bases of the junction unmatched. Germline V gives CDR1 MGHDK, CDR2 SYGVNS. The CDR3 spans 15 residues. Written as DNA, the CDR3 is TGTGCCAGCAGTACTCCGACAGGGCTACCATATGGCTACACCTTC. It encodes CASSTPTGLPYGYTF.

The V and J genes are TRBV5-1 and TRBJ2-6; TRBD1 matches at 7 bases. After removal of 0 bases from V and 0 bases from J, the junction contained 6 bases not matched to a gene. The CDR3 is 18 residues long. The germline gives CDR1 SGHRS, CDR2 YFSETQ. CDR3 amino acids: CASSLGPGGPSGANVLTF. The CDR3 bases are TGCGCCAGCAGCTTGGGTCCAGGGGGTCCCTCTGGGGCCAACGTCCTGACTTTC.

The chain uses TRBV9 and TRBJ1-6; D is undetermined. V lost 0 bases and J lost 0, with 7 bases in between. Germline V lookup: CDR1 SGDLS, CDR2 YYNGEE. The CDR3 is 16 amino acids. CDR3 protein: CASSVDSSSYNSPLHF. The CDR3 DNA follows: TGTGCCAGCAGCGTAGACTCTAGCTCCTATAATTCACCCCTCCACTTT.

The chain uses TRBV5-1 and TRBJ2-5; 8 bases agree with TRBD1. CDR3 length equals 15 residues. CDR1 and CDR2 (germline): SGHRS, YFSETQ. J gave up 2 bases and V 0 bases, and 3 bases lay outside the gene matches. The CDR3 region is CASSLGDRKQETQYF. The CDR3 region has the DNA TGCGCCAGCAGCTTGGGGGACAGGAAGCAAGAGACCCAGTACTTC.

The V and J genes are TRBV6-6 and TRBJ2-4; D may be TRBD1 (6 bases). The CDR3 spans 15 residues. Germline CDR1 reads MNHNY; CDR2 reads SVGAGI (reference sequence). Trimming left V 7 bases short and J 1 base short, with 14 bases between. The CDR3 sequence: CASTGTRGAKNIQYF. The DNA of the CDR3 is TGTGCCAGCACCGGGACACGAGGGGCCAAAAACATTCAGTACTTC.

The chain uses TRBV27 and TRBJ1-1, with TRBD1 identical over 9 bases. The CDR3 sequence is 14 residues long. Per the germline V gene, CDR1 is MNHEY and CDR2 is SMNVEV (reference sequence). V lost 5 bases and J lost 4; bases outside the gene matches: 5. CDR3 DNA sequence: TGTGCCAGCAGTCTGGACAGGGGTCGCACTGAAGCTTTCTTT. As protein: CASSLDRGRTEAFF.